Shown below are 22 T cell receptor beta chains from a single sample sequenced in a study of blood T cell repertoires in COVID-19. Profiled with immunoSEQ multiplex PCR; TCRdb holds only in-frame clones, not every one. The sample records fewer than 120,000 clones, more than 75% being singletons. The sample was peripheral blood. Receptors were obtained from a woman aged 45-65 years with acute or convalescent COVID-19.

The gene calls are TRBV5-1 and TRBJ2-2; 9 bases align to TRBD2. Trimming at V came to 0 bases and at J to 5 bases, leaving 2 bases not matched to a gene. Germline V gives CDR1 SGHRS, CDR2 YFSETQ. The CDR3 covers 15 residues. The CDR3, as DNA: TGCGCCAGCAGCTTGGGGACTAGCGTTACCGGGGAGCTGTTTTTT. Its protein product is CASSLGTSVTGELFF.

The chain has TRBV5-4 and TRBJ1-6; 10 nucleotides line up with TRBD1. The V gene's germline CDR1 is SGHNT and CDR2 YYREEE (reference sequence). The CDR3 covers 14 residues. V lost 3 bases to trimming and J lost 8 bases; unmatched junction nucleotides: 2. CDR3 nucleotides: TGTGCCAGCAGCTCCGGGACAGGGGATTCACCCCTCCACTTT. It translates to CASSSGTGDSPLHF.

This chain links TRBV11-2 with TRBJ2-1; TRBD2 aligns across 14 bases. V dropped 5 bases and J dropped 7; count of bases not matched to a gene: 4. The CDR3 runs 15 residues. Germline V lookup: CDR1 SGHAT, CDR2 FQNNGV. The CDR3 DNA reads as TGTGCCAGCAGCCAAGGGACTAGCGGGAGAAATGAGCAGTTCTTC. Encoded protein: CASSQGTSGRNEQFF.

CDR3 sequence: CASSPGGRRADTQYF. The CDR3 nucleotides are TGTGCCAGCAGCCCGGGAGGGAGGAGGGCAGATACGCAGTATTTT. The chain links TRBV25-1 to TRBJ2-3; 8 bases agree with TRBD2. The CDR3 has 15 amino acids. CDR1 is MGHDK and CDR2 is SYGVNS in the germline V gene. V lost 6 bases and J lost 4; bases outside the gene matches: 9. Supplemented by reference TRBV25-1 and TRBJ2-3, the full variable domain reads EADIYQTPRYLVIGTGKKITLECSQTMGHDKMYWYQQDPGMELHLIHYSYGVNSTEKGDLSSESTVSRIRTEHFPLTLESARPSHTSQYLCASSPGGRRADTQYFGPGTRLTVL.

The chain joins TRBV6-1 to TRBJ2-7; 10 bases line up with TRBD2. This CDR3 region has 15 residues. Germline CDR1 MNHNS, CDR2 SASEGT. After removal of 0 bases from V and 6 bases from J, the junction contained 5 bases not matched to a gene. The CDR3 here is CASSEARLAGFEQYF. As DNA, the CDR3 is TGTGCCAGCAGTGAAGCGAGACTAGCGGGCTTCGAGCAGTACTTC.

The genes are TRBV28 and TRBJ1-2, with D possibly TRBD1 on 5 matching bases. The V gene lost 5 bases and the J gene lost 2 bases, with 15 bases spanning the gap. This CDR3 has 15 amino acids. The germline V gene has CDR1 MDHEN and CDR2 SYDVKM. The CDR3 is CASSPPRGENYGYTF. CDR3 nucleotide sequence: TGTGCCAGCAGTCCCCCCCGGGGGGAAAACTATGGCTACACCTTC.

The V gene is TRBV4-1, the J gene TRBJ2-1; the D gene is possibly TRBD1 (6 bases). Germline CDR1 and CDR2: MGHRA and YSYEKL. The CDR3 is 16 residues long. The V gene lost 0 bases and the J gene lost 3 bases, with 12 bases spanning the gap. Here the CDR3 reads CASSQELRGIYNEQFF. DNA for the CDR3: TGCGCCAGCAGCCAAGAGCTAAGGGGGATCTACAATGAGCAGTTCTTC.

V and J are TRBV5-1 and TRBJ2-5, with 7 bases fitting TRBD2. V lost 0 bases to trimming and J lost 0 bases; unmatched junction nucleotides: 5. Germline lookup yields CDR1 SGHRS and CDR2 YFSETQ. The CDR3 covers 16 residues. The chain's CDR3 is CASSLVASGYQETQYF. In DNA, the CDR3 is TGCGCCAGCAGCTTGGTGGCTAGCGGATACCAAGAGACCCAGTACTTC. The full variable domain, rest sourced from reference TRBV5-1 and TRBJ2-5, is KAGVTQTPRYLIKTRGQQVTLSCSPISGHRSVSWYQQTPGQGLQFLFEYFSETQRNKGNFPGRFSGRQFSNSRSEMNVSTLELGDSALYLCASSLVASGYQETQYFGPGTRLLVL.

The chain has TRBV16 and TRBJ1-5; tentatively, D is TRBD1 (6 bases). CDR3 length: 16 amino acids. The germline CDR1 and CDR2 sequences are KGHSY and FQNENV. The V end lost 7 bases, the J end lost 4 bases, and 20 bases lay between the germline ends. The CDR3 nucleotides are TGTGCCAGCACCCCCTTGGGGGGGCAGGGGAATCAGCCCCAGCATTTT. Translation: CASTPLGGQGNQPQHF.

This chain joins TRBV28 and TRBJ1-2; no clear D gene. Germline loops: CDR1 MDHEN, CDR2 SYDVKM. V was cut by 7 bases and J by 7 bases, with 13 bases left in between. The CDR3 is made up of 12 amino acids. The CDR3 region has the DNA TGTGCCAGCACCGTCGAGGGTATTGGCTACACCTTC. Its protein is CASTVEGIGYTF.

Remarks on this clone: An end of the junction does not agree with germline; a read error may underlie this. The chain couples TRBV6-1 to TRBJ2-7; 8 nucleotides match TRBD1. CDR1 and CDR2 from the germline V gene are MNHNS and SASEGT. This CDR3 region has 13 residues. The CDR3 is CASREDRGREQYF. The DNA for the CDR3 is TGTGCCAGCAGGGAAGACAGGGGTCGGGAGCAGTACTTC.

The rearrangement uses TRBV24-1 and TRBJ1-1; D ambiguous. Trimming removed 5 bases at V and 10 bases at J, with 4 bases between. The CDR3 loop spans 9 amino acids. The germline V gene has CDR1 KGHDR and CDR2 SFDVKD. For the CDR3, the DNA is TGTGCCACCAGTGTCGGAGCTTTCTTT. Translation: CATSVGAFF.

V gene TRBV6-5 combines with J gene TRBJ2-1, with TRBD1 matching over 8 bases. Trimming took 6 bases from V and 6 from J; bases not matched to a gene: 10. Germline V gives CDR1 MNHEY, CDR2 SVGAGI. The CDR3 is 15 residues long. For the CDR3, the DNA is TGTGCCAGCAGGCGCCCCCAGGGGGCAGGCAATGAGCAGTTCTTC. It is translated as CASRRPQGAGNEQFF.

This clone was seen a handful of times. The V and J genes are TRBV30 and TRBJ2-5; D is possibly TRBD1 (5 bases). Deletions cut 1 base from V and 1 base from J, with 7 bases between. This CDR3 has 13 amino acids. Per germline, CDR1 GTSNPN and CDR2 SVGIG (reference sequence). The CDR3 sequence is CAWSGQSQETQYF. CDR3 bases: TGTGCCTGGAGTGGACAGAGCCAAGAGACCCAGTACTTC.

In DNA, the CDR3 is TGCGCCAGCAGCCCCGGACTCTTGAACACTGAAGCTTTCTTT. Protein: CASSPGLLNTEAFF. The rearrangement uses TRBV4-1 and TRBJ1-1; unclear D gene. The V end lost 4 bases, the J end lost 0 bases, and 9 bases lay between the germline ends. The germline gives CDR1 MGHRA, CDR2 YSYEKL. The CDR3 loop spans 14 amino acids.

V gene TRBV6-6 combines with J gene TRBJ2-4; 9 bases are a match to TRBD1. J was trimmed by 0 bases and V by 6 bases; bases with no gene match: 6. This CDR3 region has 16 residues. The germline V gene has CDR1 MNHNY and CDR2 SVGAGI (reference sequence). The CDR3 loop reads CASRDRGTLAKNIQYF. CDR3 coding DNA: TGTGCCAGCAGGGACAGGGGAACTCTAGCCAAAAACATTCAGTACTTC.

The chain combines TRBV5-1 with TRBJ2-3; 7 bases align to TRBD2. V was pared by 2 bases and J by 2 bases, with 11 bases of the junction left unmatched. This CDR3 has 17 residues. In germline, CDR1 is SGHRS, CDR2 YFSETQ. The CDR3 DNA reads TGCGCCAGCAGCTTACCGCTCCTAGCGGAGCCCACAGATACGCAGTATTTT. The encoded protein is CASSLPLLAEPTDTQYF.

The chain joins TRBV9 to TRBJ2-2; tentative D call: TRBD1 (5 bases). Trimming cost V 3 bases and J 5 bases, with 17 bases left between them. Germline V lookup: CDR1 SGDLS, CDR2 YYNGEE. This CDR3 contains 16 residues. The CDR3 sequence is CASSGGSGHITGELFF. Here the CDR3 DNA reads TGTGCCAGCAGCGGAGGATCCGGACACATTACCGGGGAGCTGTTTTTT.

The chain joins TRBV28 to TRBJ1-1, with TRBD1 as a possible D gene (6 bases). V gave up 5 bases and J gave up 0 bases, with 7 bases separating them. The CDR3 contains 13 residues. Looked up from germline, CDR1 is MDHEN and CDR2 is SYDVKM. The CDR3 DNA is TGTGCCAGCAGTGACAGGATGAACACTGAAGCTTTCTTT. Protein: CASSDRMNTEAFF.

V usage is TRBV5-4 and J usage is TRBJ2-5; D gene ambiguous. Germline CDR1 and CDR2: SGHNT and YYREEE (reference sequence). V was trimmed by 2 bases and J by 5 bases, leaving 10 bases between them. The CDR3 is 13 residues long. CDR3: CASSFVQAETQYF. Here the CDR3 DNA reads TGTGCCAGCAGCTTCGTTCAGGCGGAGACCCAGTACTTC.

The V gene is TRBV3-1 (or the pseudogene TRBV3-2), the J gene TRBJ1-1; perhaps TRBD1 as D (5 bases). The CDR3 is 15 amino acids. Trimming left V 0 bases short and J 4 bases short, with 12 bases between. Germline V gene sequence: CDR1 LGHDT, CDR2 YNNKEL (reference sequence). CDR3 sequence reads: CASSQDSQGFTEAFF. The DNA of the CDR3 is TGTGCCAGCAGCCAAGATTCCCAGGGATTCACTGAAGCTTTCTTT.

The chain uses TRBV2 and TRBJ2-2; the match to TRBD1 covers 8 bases. V lost 7 bases and J lost 5; bases outside the gene matches: 12. CDR3 size: 16 residues. Germline V gene lookup returns CDR1 SNHLY and CDR2 FYNNEI. The CDR3 DNA reads as TGTGCCAGCATAGAGGACAGGGCTTTTCGGACCGGGGAGCTGTTTTTT. It translates to CASIEDRAFRTGELFF.